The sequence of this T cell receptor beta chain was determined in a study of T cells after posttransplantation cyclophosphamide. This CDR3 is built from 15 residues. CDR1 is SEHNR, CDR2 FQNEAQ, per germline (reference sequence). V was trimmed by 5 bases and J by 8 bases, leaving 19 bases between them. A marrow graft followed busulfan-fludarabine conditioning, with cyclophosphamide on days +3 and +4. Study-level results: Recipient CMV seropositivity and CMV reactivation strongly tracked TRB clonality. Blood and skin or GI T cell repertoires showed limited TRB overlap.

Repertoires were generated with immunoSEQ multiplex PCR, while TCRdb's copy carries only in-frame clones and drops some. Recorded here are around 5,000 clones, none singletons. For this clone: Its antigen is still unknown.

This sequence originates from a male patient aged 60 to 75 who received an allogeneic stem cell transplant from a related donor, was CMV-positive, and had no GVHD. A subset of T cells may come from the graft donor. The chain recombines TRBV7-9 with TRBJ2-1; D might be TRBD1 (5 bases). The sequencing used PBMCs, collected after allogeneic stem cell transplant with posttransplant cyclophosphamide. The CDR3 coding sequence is TGTGCCAGCAGCCAGGGCAGTCGGTTAAGGGATGAGCAGTTCTTC. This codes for CASSQGSRLRDEQFF.